The rows below give T cell receptor beta chains drawn from one sample of a study of blood T cell repertoires in COVID-19. This table comes from immunoSEQ multiplex PCR, and its TCRdb copy is limited to in-frame clones, with some not included. The data contain some 160,000 clones, over 75% of them singletons. Sequencing was performed on peripheral blood. The receptors come from a man aged 65 to 79 who had recovered from COVID-19. CDR3s include the opening cysteine and the closing phenylalanine or tryptophan. A D gene is named only where the DNA matches it firmly. Not all rows give a size; the values are once, few, many and, for expanded clones, a class.

D gene,V gene,J gene,clone size,CDR3 protein,CDR3 DNA
TRBD1,TRBV6-2/TRBV6-3,TRBJ2-2,NA,CASSWQGVYTGELFF,TGTGCCAGCAGTTGGCAGGGGGTATACACCGGGGAGCTGTTTTTT
TRBD1,TRBV19,TRBJ2-5,NA,CASSIGGTGSQETQYF,TGTGCCAGTAGTATAGGAGGGACAGGGTCTCAAGAGACCCAGTACTTC
NA,TRBV4-3,TRBJ1-1,NA,CASSQERGNTEAFF,TGCGCCAGCAGCCAAGAGCGAGGGAACACTGAAGCTTTCTTT
NA,TRBV5-6,TRBJ1-3,NA,CASSLAGSGNTIYF,TGTGCCAGCAGCTTGGCAGGGTCTGGAAACACCATATATTTT
NA,TRBV18,TRBJ2-6,NA,CASSPVAGANVLTF,TGTGCCAGCTCACCCGTAGCTGGGGCCAACGTCCTGACTTTC
NA,TRBV18,TRBJ2-7,few,CASSKVASQSEQYF,TGTGCCAGCTCAAAAGTGGCTAGCCAAAGCGAGCAGTACTTC
NA,TRBV6-5,TRBJ1-6,once,CASSYLSEPYNSPLHF,TGTGCCAGCAGTTACCTCAGCGAGCCCTATAATTCACCCCTCCACTTT
TRBD1,TRBV7-8,TRBJ1-6,NA,CASSLSGTAGNSPLHF,TGTGCCAGCAGCTTGTCCGGGACAGCAGGAAATTCACCCCTCCACTTT
TRBD2,TRBV3-1/TRBV3-2,TRBJ2-1,NA,CASSFSGSDYNEQFF,TGTGCCAGCAGCTTTAGCGGGAGTGACTACAATGAGCAGTTCTTC
TRBD2,TRBV7-2,TRBJ2-7,NA,CASSLLASGRAEYEQYF,TGTGCCAGCAGCTTATTGGCTAGCGGGAGGGCTGAGTACGAGCAGTACTTC
NA,TRBV6-2/TRBV6-3,TRBJ2-7,NA,CASSRRRGNYEQYF,TGTGCCAGCAGTAGACGTAGGGGGAACTACGAGCAGTACTTC
TRBD2,TRBV2,TRBJ2-3,NA,CASSWRETTDTQYF,TGTGCCAGCAGCTGGCGGGAGACCACAGATACGCAGTATTTT
NA,TRBV5-5,TRBJ1-5,once,CASSMTPSNQPQHF,TGTGCCAGCAGCATGACACCGAGCAATCAGCCCCAGCATTTT
NA,TRBV18,TRBJ1-5,few,CASSPAGVGNQPQHF,TGTGCCAGCTCACCAGCCGGGGTGGGCAATCAGCCCCAGCATTTT
TRBD1,TRBV3-1/TRBV3-2,TRBJ1-4,NA,CASSQSGTDEKLFF,TGTGCCAGCAGCCAATCCGGGACAGATGAAAAACTGTTTTTT
NA,TRBV11-3,TRBJ1-1,NA,CASSEDRNTEAFF,TGTGCCAGCAGTGAGGACAGAAACACTGAAGCTTTCTTT
NA,TRBV6-5,TRBJ1-1,NA,CASSLPGGEAFF,TGTGCCAGCAGCCTCCCCGGGGGTGAAGCTTTCTTT
NA,TRBV15,TRBJ2-1,NA,CATSRDEGSEQFF,TGTGCCACCAGCAGAGATGAGGGAAGTGAGCAGTTCTTC
NA,TRBV3-1/TRBV3-2,TRBJ2-2,NA,CPSPWANTGELFF,TGTCCCAGTCCGTGGGCAAACACCGGGGAGCTGTTTTTT
TRBD1,TRBV18,TRBJ2-1,NA,CASSLSSGQGSEQFF,TGTGCCAGCTCACTATCCTCAGGACAGGGCAGTGAGCAGTTCTTC
NA,TRBV7-9,TRBJ2-1,NA,CASSLSVSYNEQFF,TGTGCCAGCAGCTTATCAGTCTCCTACAATGAGCAGTTCTTC
NA,TRBV5-1,TRBJ2-1,once,CASSDGQSYNEQFF,TGCGCCAGCAGCGACGGACAGTCTTACAATGAGCAGTTCTTC
TRBD2,TRBV7-9,TRBJ2-1,NA,CASSSGLAGGSSHNEQFF,TGTGCCAGCAGCTCGGGACTAGCGGGAGGGTCCTCACACAATGAGCAGTTCTTC
TRBD2,TRBV14,TRBJ2-1,once,CASSQWTSGRGNEQFF,TGTGCCAGCAGCCAATGGACTAGCGGGAGGGGGAATGAGCAGTTCTTC
NA,TRBV4-1,TRBJ2-7,NA,CASSQDWAGVYEQYF,TGCGCCAGCAGCCAAGATTGGGCAGGGGTATACGAGCAGTACTTC
TRBD2,TRBV19,TRBJ2-1,NA,CASTPGDSRGDEQFF,TGTGCCAGTACCCCCGGGGACTCCCGGGGGGATGAGCAGTTCTTC
TRBD2,TRBV4-1,TRBJ2-1,few,CASSQGDLRLAGNNEQFF,TGCGCCAGCAGCCAAGGTGATTTGAGACTAGCGGGAAACAATGAGCAGTTCTTC
TRBD2,TRBV24-1,TRBJ2-1,NA,CATSPSGTRGRNEQFF,TGTGCCACCAGCCCCTCGGGGACTAGAGGACGCAATGAGCAGTTCTTC
NA,TRBV25-1,TRBJ1-2,once,CASSDSPVFGYTF,TGTGCCAGCAGTGACTCCCCGGTTTTTGGCTACACCTTC
TRBD1,TRBV5-4,TRBJ1-3,NA,CASSVQGVDTIYF,TGTGCCAGCAGCGTACAGGGGGTCGACACCATATATTTT
NA,TRBV2,TRBJ2-7,NA,CASSPPGRYYEQYF,TGTGCCAGCAGTCCTCCCGGCAGGTACTACGAGCAGTACTTC
TRBD1,TRBV11-2,TRBJ2-5,NA,CASSLIGGAKTQYF,TGTGCCAGCAGCTTAATAGGGGGCGCAAAGACCCAGTACTTC
TRBD2,TRBV28,TRBJ2-7,NA,CASDPTSGAGLHF,TGTGCCAGCGACCCCACTAGCGGGGCGGGGTTGCACTTC
NA,TRBV7-7,TRBJ2-2,NA,CASSDRENTGELFF,TGTGCTAGCAGCGACAGAGAGAACACCGGGGAGCTGTTTTTT
TRBD2,TRBV9,TRBJ2-1,NA,CASSQFELAAPYNEQFF,TGTGCCAGCAGCCAATTTGAACTAGCGGCTCCGTACAATGAGCAGTTCTTC
TRBD1,TRBV6-1,TRBJ2-7,NA,CASSGRQGWDSYEQYF,TGTGCCAGCAGTGGCCGACAGGGATGGGACTCCTACGAGCAGTACTTC
NA,TRBV5-1,TRBJ2-1,few,CASSLGQGYDEQFF,TGCGCCAGCAGCTTGGGGCAGGGGTATGATGAGCAGTTCTTC
TRBD2,TRBV4-1,TRBJ2-1,NA,CASCPYLAGRYNEQFF,TGCGCCAGCTGCCCCTATCTAGCGGGAAGATACAATGAGCAGTTCTTC
TRBD1,TRBV5-4,TRBJ2-2,NA,CASSLPTGGNGELFF,TGTGCCAGCAGCTTGCCGACAGGGGGCAACGGGGAGCTGTTTTTT
TRBD2,TRBV18,TRBJ2-5,NA,CASSPGTSGSGQETQYF,TGTGCCAGCTCACCGGGGACTAGCGGGAGCGGGCAAGAGACCCAGTACTTC
NA,TRBV11-2,TRBJ1-4,NA,CASSASGRFEKLFF,TGTGCCAGCAGCGCTAGCGGACGGTTCGAAAAACTGTTTTTT
NA,TRBV14,TRBJ2-5,few,CASSQELGTLETQYF,TGTGCCAGCAGCCAAGAACTAGGGACTTTGGAGACCCAGTACTTC